This T cell receptor beta chain was recorded in a study of CXCR3-negative and CXCR3-positive naive CD8 T cells. Study results and caveats: Similar TRBV-TRBJ usage was seen in naive cells (both CXCR3-negative and CXCR3-positive), but memory cells differed. Researchers report that CXCR3-positive naive cells carry more hydrophobic TRB CDR3s than CXCR3-negative naive cells.

5' RACE that incorporated UMI labels was used to prepare the TRB cDNA libraries. TCRdb re-called the 5' RACE reads, yielding one record per CDR3 amino acid sequence without DNA. In all, the sample yields some 150,000 distinct CDR3 sequences. Germline CDR1 SGHVS, CDR2 FQNEAQ. This CDR3 region has 15 residues. Notes on this clonotype: Its antigen remains unidentified.

The sample was naive CXCR3+ CD8+ T cells from blood. Documented subset: CD45RO-CCR7+CD27+CD95- naive CD8+ T cells expressing CXCR3 (TNR3+). This receptor was obtained from a human donor in good health. Some clones in this sample may be carry-over from other donors' samples. V is TRBV7-8 and J is TRBJ2-7; TCRdb returns TRBD1, unconfirmable since there is no DNA. CDR3 sequence: CASSRGVRQDYEQYF.